The 32 T cell receptor beta chains below all came from one sample that was sequenced in a study of blood T cell repertoires in COVID-19 (dated by TCRdb to the early 2020s). The library was produced with the immunoSEQ multiplex PCR assay. The immuneACCESS repertoire file appears here via TCRdb, limited to in-frame rearrangements. These files lack a portion of the clones; in checked studies, under half of the deficit traces to unresolved V genes, and the cause of the others is not known. Across this sample there are fewer than 400,000 clones, with roughly 87% seen only once. 8% to 9.5% of the sample rests with the top ten. Sequencing was performed on PBMCs or T cells enriched from blood (not recorded which). Receptor source: a woman aged 18-30 years who had recovered from COVID-19.

The rearrangement links TRBV6-2 or TRBV6-3 to TRBJ2-7; 9 nucleotides line up with TRBD1. V lost 6 bases to trimming and J lost 0 bases; unmatched junction nucleotides: 9. This CDR3 contains 16 residues. From germline, CDR1 is MNHEY and CDR2 SVGEGT. This chain's CDR3 is CASSLTRQGGSYEQYF. The CDR3 DNA sequence: TGTGCCAGCAGCCTCACCCGACAGGGGGGCTCCTACGAGCAGTACTTC.

The chain has TRBV4-2 and TRBJ2-3; a weak D match, TRBD2 (5 bases). CDR1 LGHNA and CDR2 YNFKEQ come from the germline V gene. Trimming pared 0 bases from V and 4 bases from J, leaving 5 bases between. CDR3 size: 13 residues. CDR3 amino acids: CASSQEGADTQYF. The CDR3 DNA reads TGTGCCAGCAGCCAAGAGGGAGCAGATACGCAGTATTTT.

The chain links TRBV4-3 to TRBJ1-1, with D possibly matching TRBD1 (5 bases). V shed 2 bases and J shed 5 bases, with 12 bases lying between them. Germline values: CDR1 LGHNA, CDR2 YSLEER. The CDR3 loop spans 14 amino acids. The CDR3, as DNA: TGCGCCAGCAGCCAAACCGGGGGGGGAACTGAAGCTTTCTTT. It specifies CASSQTGGGTEAFF.

V is TRBV28 and J is TRBJ1-1, with a weak D call TRBD1 (6 bases). The CDR3 loop spans 16 amino acids. V was pared by 3 bases and J by 1 base, with 15 bases between. The germline V gene encodes CDR1 MDHEN and CDR2 SYDVKM. The CDR3 DNA is TGTGCCAGCAGTTTGGGCTGGGGCAGGGGGAACACTGAAGCTTTCTTT. Protein product: CASSLGWGRGNTEAFF.

This clone has only one observation. The V gene is TRBV6-1, the J gene TRBJ1-5; TRBD1 might be the D (6 bases). Germline CDR1 reads MNHNS; CDR2 reads SASEGT. Trimming took 2 bases from V and 5 from J, leaving 22 bases between them. The CDR3 contains 18 residues. In DNA, the CDR3 is TGTGCCAGCAGTGAACCCTACCGGGACACCAAAATCTATCAGCCCCAGCATTTT. It codes for CASSEPYRDTKIYQPQHF.

Notes on this clone: The junction departs from the called germline gene at one end, perhaps through a read error. CDR3 region: CASSEGRASSNEQFF. In nucleotides, the CDR3 is TGTGCCAGCAGTGAGGGGAGGGCCTCCTCCAATGAGCAGTTCTTC. The chain combines TRBV2 with TRBJ2-1, with 7 bases matching TRBD2. Germline lookup yields CDR1 SNHLY and CDR2 FYNNEI. CDR3 length equals 15 residues.

The rearrangement links TRBV28 to TRBJ1-1; maybe TRBD1 (6 bases). Germline CDR1 MDHEN, CDR2 SYDVKM. The V and J ends lost 4 bases and 8 bases respectively, with 8 bases between them. The CDR3 spans 11 residues. The CDR3 sequence is CASSWTDEAFF. CDR3 nucleotides: TGTGCCAGCAGTTGGACAGACGAAGCTTTCTTT. The full variable domain, completed using reference TRBV28 and TRBJ1-1, is DVKVTQSSRYLVKRTGEKVFLECVQDMDHENMFWYRQDPGLGLRLIYFSYDVKMKEKGDIPEGYSVSREKKERFSLILESASTNQTSMYLCASSWTDEAFFGQGTRLTVV.

The chain recombines TRBV4-3 with TRBJ2-2, with TRBD2 identical over 12 bases. The V segment lost 1 base and the J segment 3 bases; nucleotides outside the gene matches: 3. Germline CDR1 reads LGHNA; CDR2 reads YSLEER. This CDR3 contains 17 residues. The CDR3 region has the DNA TGCGCCAGCAGCCAAGGACTAGCGGGAGAGGACACCGGGGAGCTGTTTTTT. It translates to CASSQGLAGEDTGELFF.

J is TRBJ2-7 and V is TRBV19; perhaps TRBD1 as D (7 bases). V was cut by 3 bases and J by 0 bases, with 21 bases left in between. The germline V gene encodes CDR1 LNHDA and CDR2 SQIVND (reference sequence). This CDR3 has 18 amino acids. CDR3 DNA sequence: TGTGCCAGTAGTATTTCCCGACAGGGAGGAACCAGCTCCTACGAGCAGTACTTC. This gives the protein CASSISRQGGTSSYEQYF.

The J gene is TRBJ1-1, the V gene TRBV18, with D hard to call. V dropped 0 bases and J dropped 1 base, with 6 bases sitting between them. The CDR3 runs to 14 residues. The germline CDR1 and CDR2 sequences are KGHSH and LQKENI. The CDR3 bases are TGTGCCAGCTCACCACCTCGGGGGAACACTGAAGCTTTCTTT. This encodes CASSPPRGNTEAFF.

The chain employs TRBV7-3 and TRBJ2-3, with D maybe TRBD1 (6 bases). V lost 6 bases and J lost 2, with 18 bases in between. Germline V gene lookup returns CDR1 SGHTA and CDR2 FQGTGA. This CDR3 is built from 16 residues. The CDR3 DNA reads TGTGCCAGCAGTCCAGGGGTGGGTGTGCCCACAGATACGCAGTATTTT. Translation: CASSPGVGVPTDTQYF.

The chain is built from TRBV11-2 and TRBJ1-1, with D possibly being TRBD1 (6 bases). CDR1 SGHAT and CDR2 FQNNGV come from the germline V gene. Trimming left V 8 bases short and J 0 bases short, with 13 bases between. This CDR3 is 14 amino acids long. The CDR3 bases are TGTGCCAGCTCCGAACAGGGAATGAACACTGAAGCTTTCTTT. Its protein product is CASSEQGMNTEAFF.

This chain joins TRBV3-1 (or the pseudogene TRBV3-2) and TRBJ1-1; perhaps TRBD1 as D (5 bases). Trimming cost V 3 bases and J 2 bases, with 16 bases left between them. CDR3 length: 16 amino acids. In germline, CDR1 is LGHDT, CDR2 YNNKEL (reference sequence). CDR3 loop: CASSHESRAPNTEAFF. The CDR3 coding sequence is TGTGCCAGCAGCCATGAGAGCAGGGCACCAAACACTGAAGCTTTCTTT.

The gene calls are TRBV9 and TRBJ2-1, with 10 positions matching TRBD1. Per the germline V gene, CDR1 is SGDLS and CDR2 is YYNGEE. The V segment lost 4 bases and the J segment 6 bases; nucleotides outside the gene matches: 19. The length of the CDR3 is 19 residues. The CDR3 region has the DNA TGTGCCAGCAGCCCGCGATTTATTATTACCGGGACAGGGGTCAATGAGCAGTTCTTC. It yields the protein CASSPRFIITGTGVNEQFF.

The V call is TRBV7-3, the J call TRBJ1-1; TRBD1 agrees at 8 bases. The germline V gene encodes CDR1 SGHTA and CDR2 FQGTGA. This CDR3 comprises 17 residues. With V trimmed by 1 base and J by 1 base, 8 bases remained unmatched. CDR3 in DNA: TGTGCCAGCAGCTTAATCGGGACAGGTGCCCCGAACACTGAAGCTTTCTTT. It is translated as CASSLIGTGAPNTEAFF.

The V call is TRBV27, the J call TRBJ2-1; perhaps TRBD2 as D (5 bases). CDR1 and CDR2 from the germline V gene are MNHEY and SMNVEV (reference sequence). The CDR3 sequence is 12 residues long. Trimming shortened V by 8 bases and J by 7 bases, and 12 bases separated the two germline ends. The CDR3 sequence is CASRLGGNEQFF. The CDR3 DNA follows: TGTGCCAGCCGCCTGGGCGGGAATGAGCAGTTCTTC.

V usage is TRBV19 and J usage is TRBJ2-1, with unresolved D. The V gene lost 0 bases and the J gene lost 5 bases, with 5 bases spanning the gap. From germline, CDR1 is LNHDA and CDR2 SQIVND (reference sequence). The CDR3 extends over 13 amino acids. The CDR3 spells CASSIELHNEQFF. For the CDR3, the DNA is TGTGCCAGTAGTATAGAACTACACAATGAGCAGTTCTTC.

In this sample, this clone turned up a few times. V is TRBV19 and J is TRBJ1-2; the match to TRBD1 covers 9 bases. V lost 4 bases, J lost 6 bases, and 12 bases stayed unmatched. CDR1 is LNHDA and CDR2 is SQIVND in the germline V gene (reference sequence). The CDR3 is 16 residues long. Here the CDR3 reads CASSTPATGQGHGYTF. CDR3 bases: TGTGCCAGTAGTACCCCCGCGACGGGACAGGGCCATGGCTACACCTTC. The full variable domain, with the rest looked up from reference TRBV19 and TRBJ1-2, is DGGITQSPKYLFRKEGQNVTLSCEQNLNHDAMYWYRQDPGQGLRLIYYSQIVNDFQKGDIAEGYSVSREKKESFPLTVTSAQKNPTAFYLCASSTPATGQGHGYTFGSGTRLTVV.

This chain uses TRBV11-1 with TRBJ1-2, with D perhaps TRBD1 (6 bases). Germline CDR1 reads SGHAT; CDR2 reads FQDESV (reference sequence). CDR3 length equals 13 residues. Deletions cut 5 bases from V and 14 bases from J, with 21 bases between. The CDR3 is CASSRTGAGARTF. CDR3 nucleotides: TGTGCCAGCAGCAGAACAGGTGCAGGGGCCCGGACCTTC.

The rearrangement joins TRBV19 to TRBJ1-5; 8 positions match TRBD1. The CDR3 is 14 residues long. With V trimmed by 6 bases and J by 7 bases, 8 bases remained unmatched. Germline CDR1 reads LNHDA; CDR2 reads SQIVND (reference sequence). CDR3 nucleotides: TGTGCCAGTAGCCCCGACAGGGGACGGCAGCCCCAGCATTTT. It codes for CASSPDRGRQPQHF. Based on the CDR3 plus reference TRBV19 and TRBJ1-5, the full variable domain is DGGITQSPKYLFRKEGQNVTLSCEQNLNHDAMYWYRQDPGQGLRLIYYSQIVNDFQKGDIAEGYSVSREKKESFPLTVTSAQKNPTAFYLCASSPDRGRQPQHFGDGTRLSIL.

The chain couples TRBV5-1 to TRBJ2-1; D possibly corresponds to TRBD2 (5 bases). Trimming stripped 4 bases from V and 3 bases from J, with 20 bases between. The CDR3 spans 17 residues. Germline assignment: CDR1 SGHRS and CDR2 YFSETQ. Written as DNA, the CDR3 is TGCGCCAGCAGCCGAACCTTTCGAGGGAGCGGCTACAATGAGCAGTTCTTC. It yields the protein CASSRTFRGSGYNEQFF.

This rearrangement joins TRBV5-4 to TRBJ2-7; 8 nucleotides align to TRBD1. Per the germline V gene, CDR1 is SGHNT and CDR2 is YYREEE (reference sequence). This CDR3 region has 16 residues. The V segment lost 0 bases and the J segment 8 bases; nucleotides outside the gene matches: 13. Here the CDR3 reads CASSLAGGGRSRKQYF. The CDR3 region has the DNA TGTGCCAGCAGCTTGGCAGGGGGCGGCCGGAGTAGAAAGCAGTACTTC.

V usage is TRBV6-6 and J usage is TRBJ1-4; D perhaps matches TRBD1 (5 bases). With 0 bases removed from V and 5 bases from J, the gap between germline ends came to 10 bases. The CDR3 is made up of 15 amino acids. Germline V gives CDR1 MNHNY, CDR2 SVGAGI (reference sequence). This chain's CDR3 is CASSYSDSENEKLFF. The CDR3 region has the DNA TGTGCCAGCAGTTACTCTGACAGTGAGAATGAAAAACTGTTTTTT.

V usage is TRBV5-4 and J usage is TRBJ2-1; 8 bases agree with TRBD1. Germline CDR1 is SGHNT and CDR2 is YYREEE (reference sequence). This CDR3 contains 16 residues. Germline trimming cut 6 bases from V and 2 bases from J; bases unmatched to any gene: 10. The chain's CDR3 is CASTSVSGGPYNEQFF. The CDR3 nucleotides are TGTGCCAGCACTTCGGTGTCAGGGGGCCCCTACAATGAGCAGTTCTTC.

V and J are TRBV3-1 (or the pseudogene TRBV3-2) and TRBJ2-5, with unresolved D. Germline CDR1 is LGHDT and CDR2 is YNNKEL (reference sequence). The CDR3 loop spans 14 amino acids. V was cut by 0 bases and J by 4 bases, with 9 bases left in between. CDR3 residues: CASSQDLYRETQYF. DNA of the CDR3: TGTGCCAGCAGCCAAGATCTGTACAGAGAGACCCAGTACTTC.

This clone was seen a handful of times. This chain connects TRBV7-8 to TRBJ2-1; D is unclear. Germline CDR1 reads SGHVS; CDR2 reads FQNEAQ. With 5 bases removed from V and 8 bases from J, the gap between germline ends came to 7 bases. This CDR3 has 11 amino acids. The CDR3 reads CASSPRYEQFF. For the CDR3, the DNA is TGTGCCAGCAGCCCCCGGTATGAGCAGTTCTTC.

In this sample, this clone turned up a few times. The V call is TRBV11-1, the J call TRBJ2-7, with a tentative D call TRBD2 (5 bases). Trimming cost V 1 base and J 1 base, with 8 bases left between them. The length of the CDR3 is 14 residues. The V gene's germline CDR1 is SGHAT and CDR2 FQDESV (reference sequence). The DNA of the CDR3 is TGTGCCAGCAGCTTAGGTGGGAGTTCCTACGAGCAGTACTTC. Residues: CASSLGGSSYEQYF. Variable domain in full (rest from reference TRBV11-1 and TRBJ2-7): EAEVAQSPRYKITEKSQAVAFWCDPISGHATLYWYRQILGQGPELLVQFQDESVVDDSQLPKDRFSAERLKGVDSTLKIQPAELGDSAMYLCASSLGGSSYEQYFGPGTRLTVT.

The rearrangement uses TRBV7-2 and TRBJ1-6; 8 bases match TRBD1. Germline V gene sequence: CDR1 SGHTA, CDR2 FQGNSA. The junction had 10 bases not matched to a gene; V was cut back by 3 bases and J by 9 bases. This CDR3 region has 16 residues. CDR3 in amino acids: CASSLVGGQGGSPLHF. Written as DNA, the CDR3 is TGTGCCAGCAGCTTGGTCGGAGGACAGGGCGGTTCACCCCTCCACTTT. The full variable domain, in which reference TRBV7-2 and TRBJ1-6 provide the parts outside the CDR3, is GAGVSQSPSNKVTEKGKDVELRCDPISGHTALYWYRQSLGQGLEFLIYFQGNSAPDKSGLPSDRFSAERTGGSVSTLTIQRTQQEDSAVYLCASSLVGGQGGSPLHFGNGTRLTVT.

This chain links TRBV4-3 with TRBJ1-2; D is undetermined. The germline V and J ends were trimmed by 1 base and 5 bases, with 11 bases remaining between them. The CDR3 is 14 residues long. Germline V gene lookup returns CDR1 LGHNA and CDR2 YSLEER. The CDR3 reads CASSQGVSQYGYTF. The CDR3, as DNA: TGCGCCAGCAGCCAAGGGGTTAGCCAATATGGCTACACCTTC.

The chain has TRBV7-9 and TRBJ2-7, with 8 nucleotides matching TRBD1. The V gene end was trimmed by 5 bases and the J gene end by 2 bases; junction bases not matched to a gene: 8. CDR1 and CDR2 from the germline V gene are SEHNR and FQNEAQ (reference sequence). The CDR3 consists of 15 residues. The CDR3 DNA reads TGTGCCAGCAGCGCCCCCGGGACAGGTCCCTACGAGCAGTACTTC. This gives the protein CASSAPGTGPYEQYF. The full variable domain, in which reference TRBV7-9 and TRBJ2-7 provide the parts outside the CDR3, is DTGVSQNPRHKITKRGQNVTFRCDPISEHNRLYWYRQTLGQGPEFLTYFQNEAQLEKSRLLSDRFSAERPKGSFSTLEIQRTEQGDSAMYLCASSAPGTGPYEQYFGPGTRLTVT.

The rearrangement joins TRBV3-1 (or the pseudogene TRBV3-2) to TRBJ2-7, with TRBD2 matching over 8 bases. Germline V lookup: CDR1 LGHDT, CDR2 YNNKEL (reference sequence). The V gene end was trimmed by 6 bases and the J gene end by 3 bases; junction bases not matched to a gene: 22. This CDR3 contains 19 residues. This chain's CDR3 is CASRGFRERGTGYYYEQYF. CDR3 bases: TGTGCCAGCAGGGGGTTTAGGGAGCGGGGGACGGGCTACTACTACGAGCAGTACTTC.

This chain joins TRBV20-1 and TRBJ1-5; D remains unclear. Germline CDR1 reads DFQATT; CDR2 reads SNEGSKA (reference sequence). Trimming left V 3 bases short and J 0 bases short, with 15 bases between. The CDR3 sequence is 16 residues long. In DNA, the CDR3 is TGCAGTGCTAGTAAGGATGGGAGCTATAGCAATCAGCCCCAGCATTTT. It yields the protein CSASKDGSYSNQPQHF.